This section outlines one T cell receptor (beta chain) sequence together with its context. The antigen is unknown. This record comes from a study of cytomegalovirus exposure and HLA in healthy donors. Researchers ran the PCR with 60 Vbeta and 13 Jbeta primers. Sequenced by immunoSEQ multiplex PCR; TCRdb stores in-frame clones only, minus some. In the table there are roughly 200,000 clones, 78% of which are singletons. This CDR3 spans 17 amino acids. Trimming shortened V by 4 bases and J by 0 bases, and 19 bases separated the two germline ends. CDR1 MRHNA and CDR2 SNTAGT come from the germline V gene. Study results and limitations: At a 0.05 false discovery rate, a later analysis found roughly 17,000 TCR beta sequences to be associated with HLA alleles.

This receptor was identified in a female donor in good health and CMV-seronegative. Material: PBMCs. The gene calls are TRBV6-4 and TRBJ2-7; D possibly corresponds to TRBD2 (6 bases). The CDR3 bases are TGTGCCAGCAGTGTCCCACCCCGGGACTCACGCTCCTACGAGCAGTACTTC. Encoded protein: CASSVPPRDSRSYEQYF.